Below, one T cell receptor (beta chain) is given with its context. The antigen is undetermined. The repertoire was sequenced with immunoSEQ multiplex PCR; TCRdb's copy has only in-frame clones and lacks some. In the table there are over 12,000 clones, about three fifths of which are singletons. The sample is drawn from a study of radiation and T cells in renal cell carcinoma. General study findings and limits: Sampling covered only about 0.96 g of each tumor. Irradiated tumors held more dominant CDR3 motifs than control tumors.

The treatment denotes: treatment-naive control, cytoreductive nephrectomy. Control samples are tumors resected by cytoreductive nephrectomy without prior radiation. Control tumors came from 4 females and over 9 males, aged roughly 40 to 82. V was pared by 6 bases and J by 9 bases, with 15 bases between. The germline gives CDR1 SNHLY, CDR2 FYNNEI. The CDR3 is made up of 13 amino acids. This receptor was obtained from a man in his 60s with renal cell carcinoma. J is TRBJ2-1 and V is TRBV2, with D perhaps TRBD1 (6 bases). Sequencing was performed on tumor tissue, taken from a patient whose treatment was nephrectomy without radiotherapy. The CDR3 DNA is TGTGCCAGCAGCGTAACAGGGTTCGGTGAGCAGTTCTTC. Translating gives CASSVTGFGEQFF.